The 10 T cell receptor beta chains reported below all come from one sample, sequenced in a study of blood T cell repertoires in COVID-19. Sequencing used immunoSEQ multiplex PCR; TCRdb keeps in-frame clones, though not all of them. Of 95,000 to 150,000 clones detected, 88% appear once; the ten largest clones hold roughly 1.1%. Sequencing was carried out using peripheral blood. These receptors all come from a woman of 80 years or more with acute or convalescent COVID-19.

V is TRBV7-2 and J is TRBJ2-3; 8 bases agree with TRBD2. The germline CDR1 and CDR2 sequences are SGHTA and FQGNSA. This CDR3 is 17 amino acids long. V was clipped by 0 bases and J by 2 bases; unmatched bases: 7. CDR3 loop: CASSLARGRGDTDTQYF. The CDR3 bases are TGTGCCAGCAGCTTAGCGCGGGGGCGGGGGGACACAGATACGCAGTATTTT.

This clone was detected only once. V is TRBV28 and J is TRBJ2-4; TRBD1 matches 9 bases. V was pared by 3 bases and J by 0 bases, with 6 bases of the junction left unmatched. Germline assignment: CDR1 MDHEN and CDR2 SYDVKM. The length of the CDR3 is 17 residues. CDR3 bases: TGTGCCAGCAGTTTTCCGGGACAGGGTGTAGCCAAAAACATTCAGTACTTC. Its translation is CASSFPGQGVAKNIQYF.

This sequence joins TRBV19 and TRBJ2-3, with 8 positions matching TRBD2. The V gene's germline CDR1 is LNHDA and CDR2 SQIVND (reference sequence). This CDR3 is 18 amino acids long. Losses at the gene ends were 1 base for V and 2 bases for J; bases not matched to a gene: 11. CDR3 residues: CASSIGLSGGPTTDTQYF. CDR3 DNA: TGTGCCAGTAGTATAGGTCTCAGCGGGGGACCCACCACAGATACGCAGTATTTT.

This chain connects TRBV9 to TRBJ2-7; 7 positions match TRBD1. The CDR3 is made up of 16 amino acids. J lost 2 bases, V lost 1 base, and 9 bases had no gene match. CDR1 SGDLS and CDR2 YYNGEE come from the germline V gene. This CDR3 reads CASSVTGTDITYEQYF. The DNA for the CDR3 is TGTGCCAGCAGCGTAACCGGGACAGACATAACCTACGAGCAGTACTTC.

In its sample, this clone was seen a few times. The J gene is TRBJ1-5, the V gene TRBV11-2; D gene unclear. The V gene's germline CDR1 is SGHAT and CDR2 FQNNGV. Deletions cut 5 bases from V and 3 bases from J, with 14 bases between. The CDR3 is made up of 15 amino acids. CDR3 sequence (DNA): TGTGCCAGCAGCCTTGGGTGGAGGGCCAATCAGCCCCAGCATTTT. Its protein product is CASSLGWRANQPQHF.

The chain is built from TRBV5-1 and TRBJ2-2; weak D call: TRBD1 (5 bases). The germline gives CDR1 SGHRS, CDR2 YFSETQ. This CDR3 spans 15 amino acids. Trimming shortened V by 1 base and J by 1 base, and 8 bases separated the two germline ends. The CDR3 reads CASSLLQGNTGELFF. CDR3 coding DNA: TGCGCCAGCAGCTTGCTTCAGGGGAACACCGGGGAGCTGTTTTTT.

This clone was counted once. The chain is built from TRBV19 and TRBJ1-6, with 7 bases fitting TRBD1. Germline V lookup: CDR1 LNHDA, CDR2 SQIVND (reference sequence). The trim removed 10 bases at V and 9 bases at J, leaving 15 bases unmatched. This CDR3 has 15 amino acids. This CDR3 reads CATTRQGRSGSPLHF. The CDR3 DNA reads as TGTGCCACCACTCGACAGGGCAGATCTGGTTCACCCCTCCACTTT.

The chain recombines TRBV18 with TRBJ2-7, with D possibly being TRBD2 (6 bases). The germline V and J ends were trimmed by 6 bases and 1 base, with 13 bases remaining between them. Germline V CDR1 and CDR2: KGHSH, LQKENI. This CDR3 has 14 amino acids. CDR3 sequence reads: CASSPGLDSYEQYF. CDR3 in DNA: TGTGCCAGCTCGCCGGGACTTGATTCCTACGAGCAGTACTTC.

The gene calls are TRBV27 and TRBJ1-5, with D possibly matching TRBD1 (6 bases). Germline values: CDR1 MNHEY, CDR2 SMNVEV (reference sequence). The CDR3 consists of 16 residues. V was pared by 6 bases and J by 1 base, with 16 bases between. This CDR3 reads CASSPRTVRSNQPQHF. The DNA of the CDR3 is TGTGCCAGCAGCCCCCGGACAGTAAGAAGCAATCAGCCCCAGCATTTT.

The CDR3 region is CASSLRGSLHF. The CDR3 DNA sequence: TGTGCCAGCAGCTTACGGGGGTCCCTCCACTTT. V usage is TRBV7-8 and J usage is TRBJ1-6; weak D call: TRBD1 (5 bases). In germline, CDR1 is SGHVS, CDR2 FQNEAQ. This CDR3 is built from 11 residues. Trimming stripped 2 bases from V and 14 bases from J, with 7 bases between.